These 29 T cell receptor beta chains were sequenced from one sample in a study of PD-L1 blockade in urothelial cancer. TCRdb's table, derived via immunoSEQ multiplex PCR, lists solely in-frame clones and lacks some. The sample contains tens of thousands of clones, more than 75% of which appear only once. Stated time point: pretreatment peripheral blood. Sequenced material: PBMCs, taken around atezolizumab (anti-PD-L1) treatment. These receptors originate from a man aged 45-60 years with urothelial cancer.

This chain joins TRBV5-6 and TRBJ1-5, with no clear D. CDR3 length: 16 residues. The V end lost 1 base, the J end lost 0 bases, and 11 bases lay between the germline ends. CDR1 SGHDT and CDR2 YYEEEE come from the germline V gene. CDR3 protein: CASSLLREYSNQPQHF. The DNA of the CDR3 is TGTGCCAGCAGCTTGTTGCGGGAGTATAGCAATCAGCCCCAGCATTTT.

This chain connects TRBV15 to TRBJ1-1; D not resolved. This CDR3 has 14 amino acids. Germline CDR1 and CDR2: LNHNV and YYDKDF (reference sequence). Trimming shortened V by 0 bases and J by 8 bases, and 13 bases separated the two germline ends. The CDR3 DNA is TGTGCCACCAGCAGAGATCTCGGGATCGCCGAAGCTTTCTTT. Residues: CATSRDLGIAEAFF.

This clone was seen only once. The chain joins TRBV7-2 to TRBJ1-1; no firm D call. The germline V gene encodes CDR1 SGHTA and CDR2 FQGNSA. The CDR3 length is 14 residues. Deletions cut 1 base from V and 4 bases from J, with 10 bases between. The CDR3 loop reads CASSLGGDPTEAFF. The CDR3 DNA reads as TGTGCCAGCAGCTTAGGAGGAGACCCCACTGAAGCTTTCTTT.

This chain joins TRBV21-1 and TRBJ2-2; TRBD2 was called by the table and not checked on the DNA. TRBV21-1 is flagged as a pseudogene. This CDR3 spans 18 amino acids. CDR3 loop: CASSKAGSGRWGTGELFF. CDR3 DNA: TGTGCCAGCAGCAAAGCGGGTAGCGGGAGGTGGGGCACCGGGGAGCTGTTTTTT.

This clone was observed a handful of times. The CDR3 DNA reads TGTGCCAGTTCCTCCCTAAGGGGCAGGTCTTACGAGCAGTACGTC. It translates to CASSSLRGRSYEQYV. The chain recombines TRBV5-6 with TRBJ2-7; a weak D match, TRBD1 (5 bases). The germline V gene encodes CDR1 SGHDT and CDR2 YYEEEE. This CDR3 region has 15 residues. V lost 8 bases and J 4 bases, leaving 22 bases between the germline ends.

The chain uses TRBV15 and TRBJ2-2; 13 positions match TRBD2. The CDR3 is 17 amino acids. J gave up 6 bases and V 0 bases, and 4 bases lay outside the gene matches. Germline CDR1 is LNHNV and CDR2 is YYDKDF (reference sequence). The DNA of the CDR3 is TGTGCCACCAGCAGAGATGCACTAGCGGGAGGGTCCGGGGAGCTGTTTTTT. It specifies CATSRDALAGGSGELFF. The whole variable domain, remainder taken from reference TRBV15 and TRBJ2-2, is DAMVIQNPRYQVTQFGKPVTLSCSQTLNHNVMYWYQQKSSQAPKLLFHYYDKDFNNEADTPDNFQSRRPNTSFCFLDIRSPGLGDTAMYLCATSRDALAGGSGELFFGEGSRLTVL.

A few counts support this clone. The chain employs TRBV9 and TRBJ2-2, with 7 bases fitting TRBD1. This CDR3 comprises 15 residues. Germline assignment: CDR1 SGDLS and CDR2 YYNGEE. The J segment lost 2 bases and the V segment lost 3 bases, leaving 4 bases of the junction unmatched. The CDR3 loop is CASSARDSNTGELFF. CDR3 nucleotides: TGTGCCAGCAGCGCCAGGGACAGTAACACCGGGGAGCTGTTTTTT.

The chain is built from TRBV19 and TRBJ2-1; weak D call: TRBD2 (5 bases). With 5 bases removed from V and 5 bases from J, the gap between germline ends came to 19 bases. The CDR3 covers 16 residues. The germline V gene has CDR1 LNHDA and CDR2 SQIVND (reference sequence). The CDR3 sequence is CASSGSRSGSHNEQFF. DNA of the CDR3: TGTGCCAGTAGTGGGTCCAGGAGCGGTTCCCACAATGAGCAGTTCTTC.

This sequence joins TRBV18 and TRBJ1-1, with D unclear. Germline-derived CDR1 and CDR2 are KGHSH and LQKENI. The CDR3 length is 14 residues. Trimming took 2 bases from V and 5 from J, leaving 12 bases between them. The CDR3 coding sequence is TGTGCCAGCTCACCATCGCGCGGAGGGACTGAAGCTTTCTTT. The encoded protein is CASSPSRGGTEAFF.

The chain carries TRBV28 and TRBJ1-2, with TRBD1 matching over 7 bases. Looked up from germline, CDR1 is MDHEN and CDR2 is SYDVKM. The CDR3 contains 14 residues. The V gene end was trimmed by 6 bases and the J gene end by 7 bases; junction bases not matched to a gene: 11. The CDR3 DNA reads as TGTGCCAGCAGCCCATTAGGGGGCGCGGCTGGCTACACCTTC. Translating it yields CASSPLGGAAGYTF.

The chain joins TRBV19 to TRBJ1-5, with a tentative D call TRBD1 (6 bases). Looked up from germline, CDR1 is LNHDA and CDR2 is SQIVND (reference sequence). Deletions cut 4 bases from V and 5 bases from J, with 12 bases between. The CDR3 contains 14 residues. CDR3 in DNA: TGTGCCAGTAGTACCCAGGGGTGGCATCAGCCCCAGCATTTT. Translation: CASSTQGWHQPQHF.

The V call is TRBV18, the J call TRBJ1-1; TRBD1 might be the D (6 bases). The CDR3 length is 16 residues. Trimming took 1 base from V and 5 from J, leaving 17 bases between them. Germline lookup yields CDR1 KGHSH and CDR2 LQKENI. The CDR3 sequence is CASSPREVRGETEAFF. Written as DNA, the CDR3 is TGTGCCAGCTCACCACGTGAGGTCAGGGGAGAGACTGAAGCTTTCTTT. Looking up the rest from reference TRBV18 and TRBJ1-1 gives the full variable domain: NAGVMQNPRHLVRRRGQEARLRCSPMKGHSHVYWYRQLPEEGLKFMVYLQKENIIDESGMPKERFSAEFPKEGPSILRIQQVVRGDSAAYFCASSPREVRGETEAFFGQGTRLTVV.

The chain carries TRBV30 and TRBJ2-3; TRBD2 matches at 10 bases. The CDR3 is 13 amino acids. The V gene's germline CDR1 is GTSNPN and CDR2 SVGIG (reference sequence). The junction had 6 bases not matched to a gene; V was cut back by 4 bases and J by 8 bases. The DNA of the CDR3 is TGTGCCTGGATGCCGAGCGGGAGGGTTACGCAGTATTTT. Its protein is CAWMPSGRVTQYF.

A word on this clone: Relative to the germline gene, one junction end is altered; a read error may explain this. The chain links TRBV5-1 to TRBJ1-1; 8 bases are a match to TRBD1. The CDR3 covers 12 residues. Germline values: CDR1 SGHRS, CDR2 YFSETQ. This CDR3 is CASSQTGAPPDF. DNA of the CDR3: TGCGCCAGCAGCCAGACAGGGGCCCCGCCGGATTTT.

The chain joins TRBV2 to TRBJ1-3, with TRBD1 identical over 7 bases. CDR3 length equals 16 residues. Losses at the gene ends were 3 bases for V and 6 bases for J; bases not matched to a gene: 11. Germline V gives CDR1 SNHLY, CDR2 FYNNEI. CDR3 nucleotide sequence: TGTGCCAGCAGTGACGAATCGGGACAGCGAACAAACACCATATATTTT. It codes for CASSDESGQRTNTIYF.

The chain combines TRBV5-1 with TRBJ1-4, with a possible D match to TRBD1 (5 bases). Trimming stripped 1 base from V and 5 bases from J, with 15 bases between. The V gene's germline CDR1 is SGHRS and CDR2 YFSETQ. This CDR3 has 16 amino acids. The DNA for the CDR3 is TGCGCCAGCAGCTTGTCTAGGGGAGGCTCGAATGAAAAACTGTTTTTT. This gives the protein CASSLSRGGSNEKLFF.

V is TRBV5-8 and J is TRBJ2-5; 7 positions agree with TRBD1. The CDR3 has 17 amino acids. J was trimmed by 7 bases and V by 4 bases; bases with no gene match: 19. In germline, CDR1 is SGHTS, CDR2 YDEGEE. The CDR3, as DNA: TGTGCCAGCAGCGACCCCCGACAGGGTTCCCAGCCTGGGACCCAGTACTTC. Translated, it gives CASSDPRQGSQPGTQYF.

The chain is built from TRBV4-1 and TRBJ2-4; 7 positions agree with TRBD1. Germline V gives CDR1 MGHRA, CDR2 YSYEKL. This CDR3 has 18 amino acids. J gave up 1 base and V 0 bases, and 9 bases lay outside the gene matches. Written as DNA, the CDR3 is TGCGCCAGCAGCCAAGATAGTACAGGGGTCGGGGCCAAAAACATTCAGTACTTC. Its protein product is CASSQDSTGVGAKNIQYF.

This chain connects TRBV10-3 to TRBJ1-2; TRBD1 aligns across 7 bases. This CDR3 is 18 amino acids long. The V segment lost 10 bases and the J segment 4 bases; nucleotides outside the gene matches: 24. CDR1 is ENHRY and CDR2 is SYGVKD in the germline V gene. The CDR3 sequence is CATYDTGARPEGSYGYTF. The CDR3 nucleotides read TGTGCCACCTACGATACAGGGGCTCGGCCGGAGGGTTCCTATGGCTACACCTTC.

The rearrangement uses TRBV7-2 and TRBJ1-1, with D uncertain. The CDR3 runs 13 residues. The V gene's germline CDR1 is SGHTA and CDR2 FQGNSA. Between the trimmed V and J ends, which lost 3 bases and 1 base, there was a span of 6 bases. DNA for the CDR3: TGTGCCAGCAGCTTTGCGAGGAACACTGAAGCTTTCTTT. As protein: CASSFARNTEAFF.

The rearrangement uses TRBV15 and TRBJ1-2, with D perhaps TRBD1 (5 bases). The CDR3 runs to 14 residues. The V gene's germline CDR1 is LNHNV and CDR2 YYDKDF (reference sequence). Trimming left V 3 bases short and J 8 bases short, with 16 bases between. CDR3 amino acids: CATSSLGVGGGYTF. For the CDR3, the DNA is TGTGCCACCAGCAGCCTGGGGGTGGGAGGAGGCTACACCTTC.

This clone was observed a few times. The chain carries TRBV5-1 and TRBJ2-3; TRBD2 aligns across 9 bases. Germline-derived CDR1 and CDR2 are SGHRS and YFSETQ. The CDR3 sequence is 15 residues long. The V and J ends lost 0 bases and 5 bases, in that order; junction bases with no gene match: 4. The CDR3 is CASSLAAGGGDTQYF. CDR3 nucleotide sequence: TGCGCCAGCAGCTTGGCGGCGGGGGGGGGAGATACGCAGTATTTT. Based on the CDR3 plus reference TRBV5-1 and TRBJ2-3, the full variable domain is KAGVTQTPRYLIKTRGQQVTLSCSPISGHRSVSWYQQTPGQGLQFLFEYFSETQRNKGNFPGRFSGRQFSNSRSEMNVSTLELGDSALYLCASSLAAGGGDTQYFGPGTRLTVL.

V gene TRBV5-1 combines with J gene TRBJ1-2, with TRBD1 matching 7 bases. Germline V gene sequence: CDR1 SGHRS, CDR2 YFSETQ. J gave up 5 bases and V 3 bases, and 10 bases lay outside the gene matches. This CDR3 has 15 residues. CDR3 coding DNA: TGCGCCAGCAGCTCCGGACAGGCGTACTCTTATGGCTACACCTTC. Residues: CASSSGQAYSYGYTF.

The chain's CDR3 is CASSQGHNQPQHF. Written as DNA, the CDR3 is TGTGCCAGCAGCCAGGGGCATAATCAGCCCCAGCATTTT. The chain combines TRBV7-9 with TRBJ1-5, with D perhaps matching TRBD1 (6 bases). Germline CDR1 and CDR2: SEHNR and FQNEAQ (reference sequence). V lost 5 bases, J lost 4 bases, and 9 bases lay in between. The CDR3 is 13 amino acids.

The V call is TRBV19, the J call TRBJ2-1; a possible D gene is TRBD1 (6 bases). This CDR3 region has 14 residues. Germline CDR1 and CDR2: LNHDA and SQIVND (reference sequence). V was trimmed by 3 bases and J by 6 bases, leaving 12 bases between them. The CDR3 loop is CASSMSVRGNEQFF. CDR3 nucleotides: TGTGCCAGTAGTATGTCCGTCAGGGGCAATGAGCAGTTCTTC.

The CDR3 region has the DNA TGTGCCAGCAGTGAATCGGGACAGGGGGCTCATGAGCAGTTCTTC. It codes for CASSESGQGAHEQFF. This chain joins TRBV6-1 and TRBJ2-1; TRBD1 matches 12 bases. Germline CDR1 and CDR2: MNHNS and SASEGT. The CDR3 runs to 15 residues. After removal of 2 bases from V and 8 bases from J, the junction contained 4 bases not matched to a gene.

The chain links TRBV6-5 to TRBJ1-5, with a weak D call TRBD1 (6 bases). Trimming removed 6 bases from V and 3 bases from J, with 12 bases in between. This CDR3 comprises 14 residues. Germline-derived CDR1 and CDR2 are MNHEY and SVGAGI. This chain's CDR3 is CASRPQGLNQPQHF. For the CDR3, the DNA is TGTGCCAGCAGGCCACAGGGTCTCAATCAGCCCCAGCATTTT.

This rearrangement joins TRBV30 to TRBJ2-1; D is ambiguous. V was cut by 2 bases and J by 2 bases, with 13 bases left in between. From germline, CDR1 is GTSNPN and CDR2 SVGIG (reference sequence). The CDR3 has 15 residues. The CDR3 reads CAWSRRLGTYNEQFF. The CDR3 region has the DNA TGTGCCTGGAGTAGACGGCTAGGCACCTACAATGAGCAGTTCTTC.

The chain is built from TRBV7-9 and TRBJ1-3; unclear D gene. The CDR3 spans 12 residues. Germline assignment: CDR1 SEHNR and CDR2 FQNEAQ (reference sequence). Trimming took 5 bases from V and 6 from J, leaving 8 bases between them. CDR3 loop: CASSPQANTIYF. In DNA, the CDR3 is TGTGCCAGCAGCCCTCAAGCAAACACCATATATTTT.